The 27 T cell receptor beta chains given below trace back to one sample, sequenced in a study of blood T cell repertoires in COVID-19. The assay was immunoSEQ multiplex PCR, and TCRdb's table has in-frame clones only and misses some. The table includes about 240,000 clones, around 83% detected once. The sample taken for sequencing was peripheral blood. The receptors shown here come from a woman aged 60-70 years with active or convalescent COVID-19.

The rearrangement joins TRBV5-6 to TRBJ2-7; 10 positions match TRBD2. Germline V gene sequence: CDR1 SGHDT, CDR2 YYEEEE. This CDR3 contains 18 residues. Trimming cost V 4 bases and J 2 bases; bases outside gene matches: 15. The CDR3 coding sequence is TGTGCCAGCAGCGCACTGTCGGGTACTAGCGGGGCCCCCTACGAGCAGTACTTC. Residues: CASSALSGTSGAPYEQYF. The variable domain in full, with the rest retrieved from reference TRBV5-6 and TRBJ2-7, is DAGVTQSPTHLIKTRGQQVTLRCSPKSGHDTVSWYQQALGQGPQFIFQYYEEEERQRGNFPDRFSGHQFPNYSSELNVNALLLGDSALYLCASSALSGTSGAPYEQYFGPGTRLTVT.

The V gene is TRBV6-1, the J gene TRBJ1-1; 10 bases fit TRBD1. The J segment lost 0 bases and the V segment lost 0 bases, leaving 4 bases of the junction unmatched. This CDR3 region has 17 residues. Germline CDR1 MNHNS, CDR2 SASEGT. The CDR3 sequence: CASSEAGTGAMNTEAFF. CDR3 DNA: TGTGCCAGCAGTGAAGCGGGGACAGGGGCCATGAACACTGAAGCTTTCTTT.

This clone turned up a few times. V and J are TRBV6-1 and TRBJ1-6; no definite D call. The CDR3 is 15 residues long. Germline V gives CDR1 MNHNS, CDR2 SASEGT. Trimming took 1 base from V and 0 from J, leaving 4 bases between them. CDR3 DNA sequence: TGTGCCAGCAGTGAAGACAGCTCCTATAATTCACCCCTCCACTTT. Translation: CASSEDSSYNSPLHF.

This sequence joins TRBV19 and TRBJ2-1; 8 bases agree with TRBD1. J gave up 3 bases and V 6 bases, and 10 bases lay outside the gene matches. CDR1 and CDR2 (germline): LNHDA, SQIVND (reference sequence). The CDR3 length is 16 residues. Written as DNA, the CDR3 is TGTGCCAGTAGCAGAAGACAGGGGATTATCTACAATGAGCAGTTCTTC. Translating it yields CASSRRQGIIYNEQFF.

A word on this clone: Other DNA sequences in this sample translate to the same CDR3. The V and J genes are TRBV7-9 and TRBJ1-2; weak D call: TRBD1 (5 bases). Germline V lookup: CDR1 SEHNR, CDR2 FQNEAQ (reference sequence). There are 14 residues in the CDR3. V was cut by 4 bases and J by 2 bases, with 11 bases left in between. The CDR3 nucleotides read TGTGCCAGCAGCTCGCGGCAGGGAAACTATGGCTACACCTTC. Residues: CASSSRQGNYGYTF.

This chain links TRBV28 with TRBJ1-1; TRBD1 matches 7 bases. The CDR3 has 15 amino acids. The trim removed 7 bases at V and 6 bases at J, leaving 14 bases unmatched. CDR1 and CDR2 (germline): MDHEN, SYDVKM. The CDR3 sequence is CASTRTGAGRAEAFF. CDR3 DNA sequence: TGTGCCAGCACGCGAACAGGGGCCGGACGGGCTGAAGCTTTCTTT.

The V and J genes are TRBV4-1 and TRBJ1-5; D gene unclear. The CDR3 length is 15 residues. Germline-derived CDR1 and CDR2 are MGHRA and YSYEKL. V lost 4 bases to trimming and J lost 0 bases, with 10 bases between them. CDR3 sequence: CASSPVSYSNQPQHF. In DNA, the CDR3 is TGCGCCAGCAGCCCAGTGTCTTATAGCAATCAGCCCCAGCATTTT.

The gene calls are TRBV6-6 and TRBJ2-7; 11 bases are a match to TRBD1. J was trimmed by 6 bases and V by 6 bases; bases with no gene match: 10. The CDR3 length is 15 residues. Per the germline V gene, CDR1 is MNHNY and CDR2 is SVGAGI (reference sequence). As DNA, the CDR3 is TGTGCCAGCAGCCCGAGTCCGGGACAGGGGGGCGAGCAGTACTTC. Translating it yields CASSPSPGQGGEQYF.

V and J are TRBV5-1 and TRBJ1-3; the match to TRBD1 covers 7 bases. J was trimmed by 4 bases and V by 0 bases; bases with no gene match: 13. The CDR3 has 18 amino acids. Germline V lookup: CDR1 SGHRS, CDR2 YFSETQ. The CDR3 loop is CASSLVGQRGSGGNTIYF. The CDR3 bases are TGCGCCAGCAGCTTGGTGGGACAGAGGGGTTCTGGAGGAAACACCATATATTTT.

The CDR3 region is CASSTPGEQYF. In DNA form, the CDR3 reads TGTGCCAGCAGCACTCCGGGTGAGCAGTACTTC. V gene TRBV7-2 combines with J gene TRBJ2-7; no clear D gene. The CDR3 totals 11 residues. The germline V gene has CDR1 SGHTA and CDR2 FQGNSA. The germline V and J ends were trimmed by 5 bases and 7 bases, with 9 bases remaining between them.

The chain links TRBV7-2 to TRBJ1-1; 9 nucleotides agree with TRBD1. There are 18 residues in the CDR3. Germline CDR1 and CDR2: SGHTA and FQGNSA. J lost 5 bases, V lost 5 bases, and 18 bases had no gene match. CDR3 DNA sequence: TGTGCCAGCAGCGTACCTCCCGGGACAGGGTTTTCTGGTACTGAAGCTTTCTTT. Its translation is CASSVPPGTGFSGTEAFF.

The chain joins TRBV11-3 to TRBJ2-2, with TRBD2 as a possible D gene (5 bases). CDR1 and CDR2 from the germline V gene are SGHNT and YENEEA. Trimming took off 5 bases at V and 5 bases at J, with 9 bases between the two ends. The CDR3 extends over 13 amino acids. CDR3 loop: CASSVGVTGELFF. Written as DNA, the CDR3 is TGTGCCAGCAGCGTCGGGGTGACCGGGGAGCTGTTTTTT. The entire variable domain, with the rest obtained from reference TRBV11-3 and TRBJ2-2, is as follows: EAGVVQSPRYKIIEKKQPVAFWCNPISGHNTLYWYLQNLGQGPELLIRYENEEAVDDSQLPKDRFSAERLKGVDSTLKIQPAELGDSAVYLCASSVGVTGELFFGEGSRLTVL.

This chain's CDR3 is CASSPGLAHTGELFF. In DNA, the CDR3 is TGTGCCAGCAGCCCGGGACTAGCCCACACCGGGGAGCTGTTTTTT. This sequence joins TRBV3-1 (or the pseudogene TRBV3-2) and TRBJ2-2; 9 nucleotides line up with TRBD2. The CDR3 contains 15 residues. V trimming: 4 bases; J trimming: 3 bases; junction bases outside the gene matches: 3. In germline, CDR1 is LGHDT, CDR2 YNNKEL (reference sequence).

The genes are TRBV10-3 and TRBJ2-1, with TRBD1 matching over 10 bases. V trimming: 3 bases; J trimming: 8 bases; junction bases outside the gene matches: 10. This CDR3 has 16 amino acids. Germline V CDR1 and CDR2: ENHRY, SYGVKD. The CDR3 protein is CAISERGTGAVDEQFF. The CDR3, as DNA: TGTGCCATCAGTGAACGCGGGACAGGGGCTGTCGATGAGCAGTTCTTC.

This clone was recorded once. CDR3 nucleotides: TGTGCCAGCATAGCGGGGGGAGCGTTCACCGGGGAGCTGTTTTTT. Translation gives CASIAGGAFTGELFF. The chain uses TRBV6-5 and TRBJ2-2; TRBD2 agrees at 10 bases. Looked up from germline, CDR1 is MNHEY and CDR2 is SVGAGI. With 7 bases clipped from V and 4 bases from J, the junction kept 6 bases outside the gene matches. This CDR3 is built from 15 residues.

V is TRBV3-1 (or the pseudogene TRBV3-2) and J is TRBJ2-5, with a possible D match to TRBD1 (6 bases). Per the germline V gene, CDR1 is LGHDT and CDR2 is YNNKEL (reference sequence). Trimming pared 0 bases from V and 2 bases from J, leaving 10 bases between. CDR3 length equals 15 residues. The CDR3 DNA sequence: TGTGCCAGCAGCCAAGAGGGGGACACTCAAGAGACCCAGTACTTC. Protein product: CASSQEGDTQETQYF.

This clone occurred a few times. V gene TRBV10-3 combines with J gene TRBJ1-1; maybe TRBD1 (6 bases). Trimming removed 0 bases from V and 3 bases from J, with 11 bases in between. Germline V gene data show CDR1 as ENHRY and CDR2 as SYGVKD. CDR3 length: 15 residues. CDR3 protein: CAISESITGYTEAFF. CDR3 coding DNA: TGTGCCATCAGTGAGTCGATTACAGGGTACACTGAAGCTTTCTTT.

This clone showed up just a few times. The sample contains more than one DNA sequence encoding this CDR3. The chain joins TRBV10-2 to TRBJ1-2, with 7 bases identical to TRBD1. Germline V lookup: CDR1 WSHSY, CDR2 SAAADI. Unmatched junction bases numbered 5, after V lost 7 bases and J lost 3 bases. CDR3 size: 13 residues. The CDR3 nucleotides are TGCGCCAGCACCCCCACAGGGGACTATGGCTACACCTTC. It translates to CASTPTGDYGYTF.

The chain uses TRBV11-2 and TRBJ2-3; no clear D. V lost 0 bases to trimming and J lost 8 bases, with 9 bases between them. This CDR3 has 13 amino acids. CDR1 is SGHAT and CDR2 is FQNNGV in the germline V gene. CDR3 bases: TGTGCCAGCAGCTTAGAAGTCCGAGGTACGCAGTATTTT. Translating it yields CASSLEVRGTQYF.

V gene TRBV6-5 combines with J gene TRBJ1-2, with a possible D match to TRBD1 (6 bases). The V end was cut by 7 bases, the J end by 4 bases, with 19 bases between. Per germline, CDR1 MNHEY and CDR2 SVGAGI. CDR3 size: 15 residues. The CDR3 loop is CASNPTGQTRYGYTF. CDR3 DNA sequence: TGTGCCAGCAACCCTACAGGACAGACCCGCTATGGCTACACCTTC.

V usage is TRBV7-8 and J usage is TRBJ1-2, with 8 bases identical to TRBD1. V trimming: 6 bases; J trimming: 4 bases; junction bases outside the gene matches: 16. Per the germline V gene, CDR1 is SGHVS and CDR2 is FQNEAQ. This CDR3 contains 17 residues. CDR3 sequence reads: CASRRTGTGDSLYGYTF. In DNA form, the CDR3 reads TGTGCCAGCAGACGAACCGGGACAGGCGACTCCCTCTATGGCTACACCTTC. Variable domain in full (rest from reference TRBV7-8 and TRBJ1-2): GAGVSQSPRYKVAKRGQDVALRCDPISGHVSLFWYQQALGQGPEFLTYFQNEAQLDKSGLPSDRFFAERPEGSVSTLKIQRTQQEDSAVYLCASRRTGTGDSLYGYTFGSGTRLTVV.

The chain links TRBV5-4 to TRBJ1-1; the match to TRBD1 covers 10 bases. V trimming: 3 bases; J trimming: 6 bases; junction bases outside the gene matches: 11. Germline-derived CDR1 and CDR2 are SGHNT and YYREEE (reference sequence). The CDR3 is 16 residues long. Here the CDR3 DNA reads TGTGCCAGCAGCTCTTTGACAGGGGGCGTTCAGCCTGAAGCTTTCTTT. Its protein product is CASSSLTGGVQPEAFF.

This clone was counted a single time. The chain couples TRBV11-2 to TRBJ1-1, with 7 bases identical to TRBD1. The CDR3 length is 16 residues. Germline V gene sequence: CDR1 SGHAT, CDR2 FQNNGV. With 1 base clipped from V and 0 bases from J, the junction kept 5 bases outside the gene matches. The CDR3 nucleotides read TGTGCCAGCAGCTTAGCTCAGGGGGTGATGAACACTGAAGCTTTCTTT. The encoded protein is CASSLAQGVMNTEAFF.

The V call is TRBV4-2, the J call TRBJ2-2; D is perhaps TRBD1 (6 bases). From germline, CDR1 is LGHNA and CDR2 YNFKEQ. This CDR3 has 15 amino acids. The V end was cut by 4 bases, the J end by 3 bases, with 12 bases between. CDR3 coding DNA: TGTGCCAGCAGCCCACAGGGTGATTACACCGGGGAGCTGTTTTTT. It is translated as CASSPQGDYTGELFF.

The chain is built from TRBV12-2 and TRBJ1-6. TRBV12-2 is listed as a pseudogene. The CDR3 extends over 14 amino acids. CDR3: CASPCTGGNSPLHF. CDR3 DNA sequence: TGTGCAAGTCCCTGTACGGGAGGTAATTCACCCCTCCACTTT.

The CDR3 sequence is CASSTGGGFNEAFF. The CDR3 nucleotides are TGTGCCAGTAGTACCGGGGGGGGGTTCAATGAAGCTTTCTTT. The chain employs TRBV19 and TRBJ1-1, with D tentatively TRBD1 (5 bases). With 4 bases removed from V and 7 bases from J, the gap between germline ends came to 16 bases. CDR1 is LNHDA and CDR2 is SQIVND in the germline V gene (reference sequence). This CDR3 spans 14 amino acids.

V and J are TRBV29-1 and TRBJ2-7, with 7 positions matching TRBD1. V shed 2 bases, J shed 2 bases, and the junction held 12 bases outside the gene matches. The germline CDR1 and CDR2 sequences are SQVTM and ANQGSEA. The CDR3 is 16 amino acids. The CDR3 region has the DNA TGCAGCGTTGAACCCGTACGACAGGGTATCACCTACGAGCAGTACTTC. This translates into CSVEPVRQGITYEQYF.